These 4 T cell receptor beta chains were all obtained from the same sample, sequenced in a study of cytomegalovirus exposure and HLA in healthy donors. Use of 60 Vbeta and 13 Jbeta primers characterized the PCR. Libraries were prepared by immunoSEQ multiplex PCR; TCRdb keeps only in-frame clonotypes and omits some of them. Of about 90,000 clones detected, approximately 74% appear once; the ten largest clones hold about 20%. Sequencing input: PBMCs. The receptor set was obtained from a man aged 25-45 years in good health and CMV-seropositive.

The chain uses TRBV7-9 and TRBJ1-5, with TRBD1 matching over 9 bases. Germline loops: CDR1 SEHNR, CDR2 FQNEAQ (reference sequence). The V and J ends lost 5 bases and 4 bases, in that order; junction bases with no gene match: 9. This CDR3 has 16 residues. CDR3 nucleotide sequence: TGTGCCAGCAGCGGACCCGGGACAGGGAATAATCAGCCCCAGCATTTT. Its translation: CASSGPGTGNNQPQHF.

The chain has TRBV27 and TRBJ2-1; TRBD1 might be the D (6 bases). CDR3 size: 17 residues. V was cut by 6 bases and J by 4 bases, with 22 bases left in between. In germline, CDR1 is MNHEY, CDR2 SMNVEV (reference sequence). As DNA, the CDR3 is TGTGCCAGCAGCCGCACTCACCAGGGGCGGAGTTACAATGAGCAGTTCTTC. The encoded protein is CASSRTHQGRSYNEQFF.

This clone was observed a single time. CDR3 coding DNA: TGTGCCAGAAGCTTGGCGGGGAGGGAGGAAAAACTGTTTTTT. Residues: CARSLAGREEKLFF. This chain connects TRBV5-3 to TRBJ1-4; D gene uncertain. TRBV5-3 is an open reading frame, and its role is uncertain. The CDR3 length is 14 residues. V lost 0 bases and J lost 8, with 11 bases in between.

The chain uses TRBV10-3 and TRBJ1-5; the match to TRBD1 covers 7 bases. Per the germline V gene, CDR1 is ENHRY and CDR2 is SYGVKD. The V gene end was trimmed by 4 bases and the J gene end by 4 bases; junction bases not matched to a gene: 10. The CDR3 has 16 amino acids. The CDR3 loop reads CAISARATGENQPQHF. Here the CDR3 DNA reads TGTGCCATCAGTGCCCGGGCCACAGGGGAGAATCAGCCCCAGCATTTT.